The rows below give T cell receptor beta chains drawn from one sample of a study of cytomegalovirus exposure and HLA in healthy donors. Generated by immunoSEQ multiplex PCR, the TCRdb table keeps only in-frame clones and is missing some. The sample records some 29,000 clones, roughly 44% being singletons. Sequences were obtained from PBMCs. These receptors came from a woman aged 50 to 60 in good health and CMV-seronegative. The conserved cysteine and the conserved F or W are not part of the CDR3 here. The D gene is left open where the match is weak.

d_call,j_call,v_call,cdr3_aa
TRBD2,TRBJ2-7,TRBV9,ASSVEPGGNEQY
.,TRBJ2-7,TRBV5-8,ASSFEAGAGSYEQY
TRBD1,TRBJ2-1,TRBV7-9,SSSPRTGVDEQF
TRBD1,TRBJ2-2,TRBV12-5,ASGSPRQGAGTGELF
TRBD2,TRBJ2-5,TRBV7-8,ASSARTSGVLQETQY
.,TRBJ2-1,TRBV19,ASSNRDGGSYNEQF
.,TRBJ2-1,TRBV27,ASSLSKGVGQF
TRBD1,TRBJ2-2,TRBV7-8,ASSLGQGTGELF
.,TRBJ1-1,TRBV5-6,ASSLEPLGNTEAF
TRBD2,TRBJ2-1,TRBV28,ASSRGLAGYNEQF
.,TRBJ2-3,TRBV25-1,ASSESTSGGTDTQY
.,TRBJ2-2,TRBV6-5,ASSYSGGIHAGELF
TRBD2,TRBJ2-1,TRBV6-5,ASSYSAGGPGNEQF